Shown below are 26 T cell receptor beta chains from a single sample sequenced in a study of post-analysis software for immune sequencing data. Study-wide findings and caveats: Relative to controls, patients had about 5 TRBV segments at higher frequency, with TRBV5-6, TRBV5-1 and TRBV20-1 among these.

cDNA libraries of TCR beta carried unique molecular identifiers. TCRdb re-analysed the PCR reads in MiXCR, keeping a single row per CDR3 protein. The sample carries fewer than 600,000 distinct CDR3 sequences, under 55% recorded once. No antigen has been identified for these receptors. Material for sequencing was blood. All receptors derive from a girl between 10 and 17 years old with multiple sclerosis.

This clonotype appeared a few times. The chain uses TRBV12-3 or TRBV12-4 and TRBJ1-2; D ambiguous. The CDR3 is 15 amino acids. The V end lost 5 bases, the J end lost 4 bases, and 17 bases lay between the germline ends. The CDR3 DNA reads TGTGCCAGCAGTCCTGCCCCCGATGCCCCCTATGGCTACACCTTC. Its protein is CASSPAPDAPYGYTF.

This clonotype came up a few times. The rearrangement links TRBV6-5 to TRBJ2-3, with 7 bases that match TRBD2. The CDR3 spans 17 residues. V was clipped by 4 bases and J by 3 bases; unmatched bases: 13. Looked up from germline, CDR1 is MNHEY and CDR2 is SVGAGI. The DNA for the CDR3 is TGTGCCAGCAGTTCCCCCTGGGGGGACTATGGGACAGATACGCAGTATTTT. Amino acids: CASSSPWGDYGTDTQYF.

This clonotype showed up just a few times. The chain uses TRBV20-1 and TRBJ2-1; 12 bases line up with TRBD2. V lost 6 bases and J lost 8; bases outside the gene matches: 8. The V gene's germline CDR1 is DFQATT and CDR2 SNEGSKA (reference sequence). The CDR3 totals 14 residues. The CDR3 DNA sequence: TGCAGTGCGCCGCTAGCGGGAGGGCCCTATGAGCAGTTCTTC. It yields the protein CSAPLAGGPYEQFF.

The chain uses TRBV29-1 and TRBJ1-1, with 8 bases aligning to TRBD1. CDR3 length: 14 amino acids. V lost 3 bases to trimming and J lost 0 bases; unmatched junction nucleotides: 3. The germline gives CDR1 SQVTM, CDR2 ANQGSEA. In DNA, the CDR3 is TGCAGCGTTGAGGACAGGGTGATGAACACTGAAGCTTTCTTT. Amino acids: CSVEDRVMNTEAFF.

V is TRBV28 and J is TRBJ2-5; D is possibly TRBD1 (5 bases). The better agreement between TRBJ2-7 and the DNA end casts doubt on the J call. The length of the CDR3 is 16 residues. Germline CDR1 reads MDHEN; CDR2 reads SYDVKM. CDR3 sequence reads: CASSYPDSLLAYEQYF. The CDR3 bases are TGTGCCAGCAGTTACCCCGACAGCTTATTGGCATACGAGCAGTACTTC.

This clonotype was recorded only once. Its ends do not fully match the called genes, so a read error is possible. The chain joins TRBV4-1 to TRBJ2-3, with D maybe TRBD2 (5 bases). CDR3 length: 14 amino acids. Germline V lookup: CDR1 MGHRA, CDR2 YSYEKL. In DNA form, the CDR3 reads TGCGCCAGCAGCCAAGGGACGGGAATGGATACACAGTATTTT. This translates into CASSQGTGMDTQYF.

The chain carries TRBV20-1 and TRBJ2-1; no reliable D call. The length of the CDR3 is 11 residues. The germline V gene encodes CDR1 DFQATT and CDR2 SNEGSKA (reference sequence). The chain's CDR3 is CSPLGRVEQFF. The CDR3 DNA reads as TGCAGCCCACTCGGGCGTGTAGAGCAGTTCTTC.

The V and J genes are TRBV7-9 and TRBJ1-4, with TRBD1 as a possible D gene (5 bases). CDR1 and CDR2 (germline): SEHNR, FQNEAQ (reference sequence). Trimming left V 2 bases short and J 8 bases short, with 15 bases between. The CDR3 sequence is 15 residues long. CDR3 in DNA: TGTGCCAGCAGCTTAATGGGGGGAGCAGGAGAAAAACTGTTTTTT. Its translation is CASSLMGGAGEKLFF.

The rearrangement joins TRBV7-2 to TRBJ2-3; no reliable D call. The germline V gene encodes CDR1 SGHTA and CDR2 FQGNSA. The CDR3 sequence is 15 residues long. The V end was cut by 3 bases, the J end by 9 bases, with 19 bases between. The CDR3 DNA is TGTGCCAGCAGCTTCTTTATATGGGTTCCTCTGACGCAGTATTTT. Translated, it gives CASSFFIWVPLTQYF.

V is TRBV4-3 and J is TRBJ1-6; D perhaps matches TRBD1 (5 bases). The germline CDR1 and CDR2 sequences are LGHNA and YSLEER. The ends were cut back, 0 bases at V and 10 bases at J, with 22 bases in the middle. This CDR3 is built from 18 residues. The CDR3 protein is CASSQEERRGIVRSPLHF. As DNA, the CDR3 is TGCGCCAGCAGCCAAGAGGAACGTCGGGGGATCGTTAGGTCACCCCTCCACTTT.

This clonotype turned up a few times. The chain carries TRBV4-1 and TRBJ2-1, with 13 bases that match TRBD2. The trim removed 1 base at V and 3 bases at J, leaving 6 bases unmatched. Germline CDR1 is MGHRA and CDR2 is YSYEKL. The CDR3 extends over 18 amino acids. CDR3 in amino acids: CASSQGSLAGGVYNEQFF. Here the CDR3 DNA reads TGCGCCAGCAGCCAAGGATCACTAGCGGGAGGGGTCTACAATGAGCAGTTCTTC.

By proportion, this clonotype is medium-sized. This rearrangement joins TRBV20-1 to TRBJ2-7, with 10 bases lining up with TRBD1. This CDR3 comprises 14 residues. J gave up 2 bases and V 0 bases, and 1 base lay outside the gene matches. From germline, CDR1 is DFQATT and CDR2 SNEGSKA (reference sequence). The CDR3 DNA sequence: TGCAGTGCTAGAGAGGGACAGGGGACCTACGAGCAGTACTTC. Translation: CSAREGQGTYEQYF.

This chain uses TRBV7-2 with TRBJ1-3; 7 bases agree with TRBD1. The CDR3 length is 13 residues. The germline gives CDR1 SGHTA, CDR2 FQGNSA. V trimming: 1 base; J trimming: 11 bases; junction bases outside the gene matches: 5. The CDR3 is CASSLGQGDAIYF. In DNA form, the CDR3 reads TGTGCCAGCAGCTTAGGACAGGGCGACGCCATATATTTT.

This clonotype has only a few counts. The V call is TRBV9, the J call TRBJ2-1, with D possibly TRBD2 on 6 matching bases. CDR1 SGDLS and CDR2 YYNGEE come from the germline V gene. Between the trimmed V and J ends, which lost 2 bases and 3 bases, there was a span of 12 bases. The CDR3 is 15 residues long. The CDR3 DNA follows: TGTGCCAGCAGCGTCTGGGGGGTAGGCTACAATGAGCAGTTCTTC. This translates into CASSVWGVGYNEQFF.

Points on this clonotype: This could be a read error, since a much larger clone is one nucleotide away. This rearrangement joins TRBV5-1 to TRBJ2-7, with TRBD1 identical over 8 bases. Trimming took 4 bases from V and 9 from J; bases not matched to a gene: 12. CDR3 length: 14 amino acids. The germline V gene encodes CDR1 SGHRS and CDR2 YFSETQ. The CDR3 spells CASSPGTGPTGQYF. The CDR3 DNA follows: TGCGCCAGCAGCCCCGGGACAGGTCCTACGGGGCAGTACTTC.

There are a few counts of this clonotype. This chain uses TRBV7-3 with TRBJ2-1, with D tentatively TRBD2 (5 bases). Germline V lookup: CDR1 SGHTA, CDR2 FQGTGA. The length of the CDR3 is 17 residues. V was pared by 5 bases and J by 4 bases, with 21 bases between. The CDR3 loop reads CASSTVPRGVAYNEQFF. The CDR3, as DNA: TGTGCCAGCAGCACCGTGCCTCGGGGAGTAGCATACAATGAGCAGTTCTTC.

The V gene is TRBV20-1, the J gene TRBJ2-2, with D unclear. Germline V gene sequence: CDR1 DFQATT, CDR2 SNEGSKA (reference sequence). This CDR3 has 11 amino acids. The V end lost 6 bases, the J end lost 6 bases, and 8 bases lay between the germline ends. In nucleotides, the CDR3 is TGCAGTGCAGGGCCGTCCGGGGAGCTGTTTTTT. Encoded protein: CSAGPSGELFF.

The chain is built from TRBV18 and TRBJ2-1; weak D call: TRBD2 (6 bases). This CDR3 is 15 amino acids long. V lost 8 bases and J lost 6, with 20 bases in between. Germline loops: CDR1 KGHSH, CDR2 LQKENI. The CDR3 nucleotides are TGTGCCAGCCGTGTAAGGGCGGGAACAGTCAATGAGCAGTTCTTC. It specifies CASRVRAGTVNEQFF.

This chain connects TRBV28 to TRBJ2-1; D is uncertain. CDR1 and CDR2 from the germline V gene are MDHEN and SYDVKM. CDR3 length equals 14 residues. The ends were cut back, 4 bases at V and 4 bases at J, with 11 bases in the middle. CDR3 protein: CASSSPDFYNEQFF. For the CDR3, the DNA is TGTGCCAGCAGTTCTCCGGATTTTTACAATGAGCAGTTCTTC.

The V call is TRBV6-5, the J call TRBJ1-6; D call uncertain. Trimming cost V 4 bases and J 10 bases, with 8 bases left between them. Germline V CDR1 and CDR2: MNHEY, SVGAGI. CDR3 length: 12 amino acids. CDR3 sequence reads: CASSFPNSPLHF. The CDR3 DNA is TGTGCCAGCAGTTTCCCAAACTCACCCCTCCACTTT.

The V gene is TRBV29-1, the J gene TRBJ2-7; TRBD2 matches at 7 bases. The CDR3 totals 11 residues. Germline CDR1 reads SQVTM; CDR2 reads ANQGSEA. The CDR3 reads CGVAGAYEQYF. The DNA of the CDR3 is TGCGGTGTGGCGGGGGCCTACGAGCAGTACTTC.

J is TRBJ1-1 and V is TRBV6-5; D is perhaps TRBD1 (5 bases). Trimming took 4 bases from V and 0 from J, leaving 12 bases between them. The CDR3 consists of 15 residues. Germline CDR1 reads MNHEY; CDR2 reads SVGAGI. The DNA for the CDR3 is TGTGCCAGCAGTTCGCGGGGGGGGTTGAACACTGAAGCTTTCTTT. Its translation: CASSSRGGLNTEAFF.

This clonotype was counted between two and nine times. The J gene is TRBJ1-4, the V gene TRBV24-1; D ambiguous. The CDR3 length is 15 residues. Trimming cost V 8 bases and J 2 bases, with 14 bases left between them. Germline V CDR1 and CDR2: KGHDR, SFDVKD. CDR3 amino acids: CATTGTFPTNEKLFF. CDR3 sequence (DNA): TGTGCCACCACCGGCACCTTCCCGACTAATGAAAAACTGTTTTTT.

This clonotype was detected only a few times. DNA for the CDR3: TGTGCCAGCAGCTTGGGCGGCAGCTACTATGGCTACACCTTC. Protein sequence: CASSLGGSYYGYTF. The rearrangement uses TRBV7-9 and TRBJ1-2, with no clear D. Trimming stripped 3 bases from V and 3 bases from J, with 11 bases between. This CDR3 has 14 residues. Germline V gene sequence: CDR1 SEHNR, CDR2 FQNEAQ (reference sequence).

This clonotype occurred a few times. The chain couples TRBV29-1 to TRBJ2-7, with TRBD2 matching 9 bases. The V gene's germline CDR1 is SQVTM and CDR2 ANQGSEA. The CDR3 spans 13 residues. V shed 4 bases and J 2 bases; nucleotides not matched to a gene: 3. CDR3: CSVVKREAYEQYF. The CDR3 DNA sequence: TGCAGCGTTGTGAAGCGGGAGGCCTACGAGCAGTACTTC.

The gene calls are TRBV10-3 and TRBJ2-3; 8 positions agree with TRBD2. From germline, CDR1 is ENHRY and CDR2 SYGVKD. V shed 2 bases and J 0 bases; nucleotides not matched to a gene: 4. The CDR3 is 16 amino acids. The CDR3 DNA sequence: TGTGCCATCAGTGAGGATCCTAGCGGGAGCACAGATACGCAGTATTTT. This codes for CAISEDPSGSTDTQYF.